This TCR beta chain was captured in a study of blood T cell repertoires in COVID-19. At the level of the study: Donors in the United States, Italy and Spain gave samples during acute or convalescent COVID-19. PBMCs, B-cell-depleted T cells, or T cells were the source of the cDNA or gDNA that made up the material.

Germline-derived CDR1 and CDR2 are LGHNA and YSLEER. The CDR3 has 13 amino acids. V shed 3 bases and J 9 bases; nucleotides not matched to a gene: 2. Authors' analysis steps: Amplification from reference gene primers served as the basis for estimated nucleated cell counts. Repertoires were generated with immunoSEQ multiplex PCR, while TCRdb's copy carries only in-frame clones and drops some. Clonal size and the V and J genes are those of that table, whereas D and trimming came from the DNA. The sample contains roughly 40,000 clones, about 91% of which appear only once. Sequencing used peripheral blood. V and J are TRBV4-3 and TRBJ2-1; 10 positions agree with TRBD2. The sequence derives from a human donor in a cohort sampled during active COVID-19. The CDR3 DNA reads as TGCGCCAGCAGCCAGGGACTAGCGTCTGAGCAGTTCTTC. It translates to CASSQGLASEQFF.